The 4 T cell receptor beta chains listed next were all sequenced from one sample in a study of cytomegalovirus exposure and HLA in healthy donors. The primer mix had 60 Vbeta and 13 Jbeta primers. Clones were sequenced by immunoSEQ multiplex PCR, and TCRdb holds only the in-frame ones, with some missing. The sample holds about 150,000 clones, about 82% seen once. Sequencing was performed on PBMCs. The receptors come from a male donor in good health and CMV-seronegative.

This clone showed up just a few times. The gene calls are TRBV2 and TRBJ2-7; 11 bases align to TRBD1. Per the germline V gene, CDR1 is SNHLY and CDR2 is FYNNEI. The V and J ends lost 4 bases and 1 base, in that order; junction bases with no gene match: 6. CDR3 length equals 16 residues. This CDR3 is CASSGDRGARSYEQYF. CDR3 DNA sequence: TGTGCCAGCAGTGGGGACAGGGGGGCAAGGTCCTACGAGCAGTACTTC. Combining the CDR3 with reference TRBV2 and TRBJ2-7 gives the whole variable domain EPEVTQTPSHQVTQMGQEVILRCVPISNHLYFYWYRQILGQKVEFLVSFYNNEISEKSEIFDDQFSVERPDGSNFTLKIRSTKLEDSAMYFCASSGDRGARSYEQYFGPGTRLTVT.

The CDR3 sequence is CASSQHQLTPSSYNEQFF. As DNA, the CDR3 is TGCGCCAGCAGCCAACACCAACTGACTCCTAGCTCCTACAATGAGCAGTTCTTC. The chain couples TRBV4-1 to TRBJ2-1; D not certain. Germline V gene sequence: CDR1 MGHRA, CDR2 YSYEKL. The CDR3 is 18 residues long. The V gene lost 2 bases and the J gene lost 0 bases, with 17 bases spanning the gap.

In this sample, this clone turned up a few times. The chain has TRBV5-6 and TRBJ2-1, with 7 bases aligning to TRBD1. The CDR3 length is 17 residues. V lost 4 bases to trimming and J lost 0 bases; unmatched junction nucleotides: 10. The germline V gene encodes CDR1 SGHDT and CDR2 YYEEEE. For the CDR3, the DNA is TGTGCCAGCAGCCGCTTAGGGGGCCATAGCTCCTACAATGAGCAGTTCTTC. Protein sequence: CASSRLGGHSSYNEQFF. The whole variable domain, remainder taken from reference TRBV5-6 and TRBJ2-1, is DAGVTQSPTHLIKTRGQQVTLRCSPKSGHDTVSWYQQALGQGPQFIFQYYEEEERQRGNFPDRFSGHQFPNYSSELNVNALLLGDSALYLCASSRLGGHSSYNEQFFGPGTRLTVL.

The V and J genes are TRBV4-1 and TRBJ1-2, with a weak D call TRBD1 (5 bases). Per germline, CDR1 MGHRA and CDR2 YSYEKL. This CDR3 spans 16 amino acids. Trimming took off 2 bases at V and 8 bases at J, with 21 bases between the two ends. The CDR3 region has the DNA TGCGCCAGCAGCCAAACCACCCTCGGGGGTTTATGGGGCTACACCTTC. Amino acid sequence: CASSQTTLGGLWGYTF.